This T cell receptor (beta chain) appears in the sequencing data of a study of blood T cell repertoires in COVID-19. Study details: COVID-19 samples collected from the United States, Italy and Spain covered acute and convalescent phases. The cDNA or gDNA used as material had been derived from T cells, B-cell-depleted T cells, or PBMCs.

As handled by the study authors: Amplification with reference gene primers provided the estimates of nucleated cell counts. Some clones are missing from TCRdb's copy, which holds only in-frame ones; the method was immunoSEQ multiplex PCR. The V and J calls and clone size are taken from that table; D and trimming were inferred from the DNA. This repertoire shows some 150,000 clones, about 80% found once; its top ten account for approximately 8.7%. The sequenced material came from peripheral blood. This clonotype was sampled from a woman aged 70-85 years with acute or convalescent COVID-19.

CDR3 sequence (DNA): TGTGCCAGCAGCTCCCTAGGGACAGGACCTACCGTCTATGGCTACACCTTC. It codes for CASSSLGTGPTVYGYTF. The chain couples TRBV28 to TRBJ1-2, with 8 bases aligning to TRBD1. The germline V gene encodes CDR1 MDHEN and CDR2 SYDVKM. The CDR3 spans 17 residues. Trimming took 6 bases from V and 4 from J; bases not matched to a gene: 16.